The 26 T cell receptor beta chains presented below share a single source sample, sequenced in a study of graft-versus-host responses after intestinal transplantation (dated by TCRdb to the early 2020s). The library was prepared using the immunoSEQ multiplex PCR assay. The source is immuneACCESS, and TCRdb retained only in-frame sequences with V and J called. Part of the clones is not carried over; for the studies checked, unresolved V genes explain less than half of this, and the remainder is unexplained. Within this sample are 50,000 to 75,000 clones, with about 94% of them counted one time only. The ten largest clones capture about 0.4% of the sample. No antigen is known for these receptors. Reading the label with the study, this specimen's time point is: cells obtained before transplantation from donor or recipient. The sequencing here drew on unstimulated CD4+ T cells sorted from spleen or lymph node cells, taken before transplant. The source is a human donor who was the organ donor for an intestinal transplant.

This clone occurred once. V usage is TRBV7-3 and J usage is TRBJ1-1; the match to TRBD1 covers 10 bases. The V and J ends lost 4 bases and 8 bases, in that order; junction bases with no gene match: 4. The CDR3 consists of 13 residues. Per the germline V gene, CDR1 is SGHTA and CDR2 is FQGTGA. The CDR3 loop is CASSWDRGTEAFF. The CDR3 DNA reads TGTGCCAGCAGCTGGGACAGGGGAACGGAAGCTTTCTTT.

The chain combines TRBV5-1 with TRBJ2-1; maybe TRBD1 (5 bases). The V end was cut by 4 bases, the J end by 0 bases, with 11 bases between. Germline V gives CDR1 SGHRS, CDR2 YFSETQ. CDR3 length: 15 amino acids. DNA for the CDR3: TGCGCCAGCAGCGAAGGGGTACCCTCCTACAATGAGCAGTTCTTC. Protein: CASSEGVPSYNEQFF.

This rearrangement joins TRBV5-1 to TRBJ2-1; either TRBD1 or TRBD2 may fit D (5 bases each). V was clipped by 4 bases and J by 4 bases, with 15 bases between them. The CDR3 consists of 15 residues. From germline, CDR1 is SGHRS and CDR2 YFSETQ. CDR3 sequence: CASSLTRWGYNEQFF. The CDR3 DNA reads TGCGCCAGCAGCCTAACCCGTTGGGGGTACAATGAGCAGTTCTTC.

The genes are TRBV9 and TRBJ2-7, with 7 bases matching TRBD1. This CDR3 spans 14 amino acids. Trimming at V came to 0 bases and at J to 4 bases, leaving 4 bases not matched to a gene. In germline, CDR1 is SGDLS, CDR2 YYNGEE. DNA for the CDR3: TGTGCCAGCAGCGTAGAGGGGACAGCGTACGAGCAGTACTTC. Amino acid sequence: CASSVEGTAYEQYF.

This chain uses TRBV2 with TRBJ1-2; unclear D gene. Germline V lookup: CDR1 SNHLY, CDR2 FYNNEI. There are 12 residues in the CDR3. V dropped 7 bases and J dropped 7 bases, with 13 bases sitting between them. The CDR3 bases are TGTGCCAGCATATACCAGACTACTGGCTACACCTTC. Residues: CASIYQTTGYTF.

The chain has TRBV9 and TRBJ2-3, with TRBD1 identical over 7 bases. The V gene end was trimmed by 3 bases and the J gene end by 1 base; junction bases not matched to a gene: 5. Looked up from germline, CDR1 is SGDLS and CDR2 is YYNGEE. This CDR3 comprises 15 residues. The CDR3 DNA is TGTGCCAGCAGCGGGCGACAGGGACGCACAGATACGCAGTATTTT. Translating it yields CASSGRQGRTDTQYF.

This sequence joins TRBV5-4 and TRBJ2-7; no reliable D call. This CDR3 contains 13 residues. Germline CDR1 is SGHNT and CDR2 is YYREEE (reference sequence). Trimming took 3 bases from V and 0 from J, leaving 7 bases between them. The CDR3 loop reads CASSSTYSYEQYF. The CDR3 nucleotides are TGTGCCAGCAGCTCGACTTACTCCTACGAGCAGTACTTC.

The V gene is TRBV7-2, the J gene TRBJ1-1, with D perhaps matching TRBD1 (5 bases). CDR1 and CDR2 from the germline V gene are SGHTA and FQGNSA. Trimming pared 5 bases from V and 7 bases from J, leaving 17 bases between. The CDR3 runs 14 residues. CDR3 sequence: CASSPEYGTNEAFF. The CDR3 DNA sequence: TGTGCCAGCAGCCCCGAATACGGGACCAATGAAGCTTTCTTT. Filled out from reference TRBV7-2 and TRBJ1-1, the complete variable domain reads GAGVSQSPSNKVTEKGKDVELRCDPISGHTALYWYRQSLGQGLEFLIYFQGNSAPDKSGLPSDRFSAERTGGSVSTLTIQRTQQEDSAVYLCASSPEYGTNEAFFGQGTRLTVV.

This CDR3 reads CASSFGRAFPQHF. CDR3 DNA sequence: TGTGCCAGCAGCTTCGGCCGGGCATTTCCCCAGCATTTT. The chain has TRBV7-2 and TRBJ1-5; D is unresolved. From germline, CDR1 is SGHTA and CDR2 FQGNSA. The CDR3 runs to 13 residues. V was shortened by 3 bases and J by 10 bases, with 13 bases between the two germline ends.

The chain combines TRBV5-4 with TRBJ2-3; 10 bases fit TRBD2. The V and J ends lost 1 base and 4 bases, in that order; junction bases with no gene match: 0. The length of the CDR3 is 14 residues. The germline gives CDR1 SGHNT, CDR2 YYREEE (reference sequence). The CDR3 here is CASSLTSGADTQYF. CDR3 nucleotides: TGTGCCAGCAGCTTGACTAGCGGGGCAGATACGCAGTATTTT.

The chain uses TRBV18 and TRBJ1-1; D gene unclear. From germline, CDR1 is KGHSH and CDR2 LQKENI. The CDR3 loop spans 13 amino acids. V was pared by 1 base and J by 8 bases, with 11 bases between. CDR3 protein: CASSPLSGTEAFF. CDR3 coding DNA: TGTGCCAGCTCACCACTGTCAGGTACGGAAGCTTTCTTT.

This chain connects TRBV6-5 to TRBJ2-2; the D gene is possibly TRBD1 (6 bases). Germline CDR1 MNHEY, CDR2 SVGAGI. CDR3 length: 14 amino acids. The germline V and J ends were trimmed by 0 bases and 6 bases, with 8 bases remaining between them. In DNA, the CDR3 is TGTGCCAGCAGTTACTCAGGGGGTCCCGGGGAGCTGTTTTTT. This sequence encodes CASSYSGGPGELFF.

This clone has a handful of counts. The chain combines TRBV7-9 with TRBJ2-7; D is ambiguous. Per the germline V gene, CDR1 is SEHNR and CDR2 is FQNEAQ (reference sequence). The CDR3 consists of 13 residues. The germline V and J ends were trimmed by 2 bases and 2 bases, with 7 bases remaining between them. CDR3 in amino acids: CASSLTPAYEQYF. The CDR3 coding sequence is TGTGCCAGCAGCTTAACCCCGGCCTACGAGCAGTACTTC.

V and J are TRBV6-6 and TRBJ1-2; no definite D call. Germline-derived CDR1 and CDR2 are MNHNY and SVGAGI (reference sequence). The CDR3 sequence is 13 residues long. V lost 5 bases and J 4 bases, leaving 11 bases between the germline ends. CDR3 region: CASSRSRIYGYTF. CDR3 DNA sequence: TGTGCCAGCAGTCGCTCAAGGATCTATGGCTACACCTTC.

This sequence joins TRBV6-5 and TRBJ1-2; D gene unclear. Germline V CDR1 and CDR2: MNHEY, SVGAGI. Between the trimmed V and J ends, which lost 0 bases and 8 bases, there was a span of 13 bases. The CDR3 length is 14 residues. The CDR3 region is CASSYSNLLQGYTF. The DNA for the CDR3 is TGTGCCAGCAGTTACTCGAATTTACTCCAGGGCTACACCTTC.

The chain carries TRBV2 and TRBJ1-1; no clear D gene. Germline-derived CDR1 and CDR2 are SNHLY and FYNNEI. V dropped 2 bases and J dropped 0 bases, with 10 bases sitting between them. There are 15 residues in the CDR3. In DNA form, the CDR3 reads TGTGCCAGCAGTGAACAGGCAGGAATGAACACTGAAGCTTTCTTT. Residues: CASSEQAGMNTEAFF.

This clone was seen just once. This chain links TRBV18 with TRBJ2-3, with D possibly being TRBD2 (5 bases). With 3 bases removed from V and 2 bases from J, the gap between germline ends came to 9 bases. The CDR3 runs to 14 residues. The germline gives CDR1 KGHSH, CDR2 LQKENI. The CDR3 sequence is CASSPLGVTDTQYF. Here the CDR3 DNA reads TGTGCCAGCTCACCCCTCGGGGTCACAGATACGCAGTATTTT.

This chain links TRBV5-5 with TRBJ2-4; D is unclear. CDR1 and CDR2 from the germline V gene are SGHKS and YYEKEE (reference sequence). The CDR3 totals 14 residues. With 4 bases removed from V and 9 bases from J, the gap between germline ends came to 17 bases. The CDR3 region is CASSPESGVGIQYF. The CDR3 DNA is TGTGCCAGCAGCCCGGAGTCTGGGGTGGGCATTCAGTACTTC. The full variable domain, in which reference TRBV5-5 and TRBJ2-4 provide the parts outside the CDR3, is DAGVTQSPTHLIKTRGQQVTLRCSPISGHKSVSWYQQVLGQGPQFIFQYYEKEERGRGNFPDRFSARQFPNYSSELNVNALLLGDSALYLCASSPESGVGIQYFGAGTRLSVL.

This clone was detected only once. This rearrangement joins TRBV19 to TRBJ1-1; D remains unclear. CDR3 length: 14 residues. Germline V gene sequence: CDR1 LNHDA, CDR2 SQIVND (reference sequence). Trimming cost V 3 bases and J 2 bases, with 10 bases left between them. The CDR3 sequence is CASSIRYGNTEAFF. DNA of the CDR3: TGTGCCAGTAGTATTAGGTACGGAAACACTGAAGCTTTCTTT.

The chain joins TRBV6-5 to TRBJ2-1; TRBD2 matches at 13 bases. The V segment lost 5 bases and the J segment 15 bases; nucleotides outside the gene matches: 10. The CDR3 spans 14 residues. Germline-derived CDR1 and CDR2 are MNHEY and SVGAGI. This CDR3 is CASSRRLAGGWVFF. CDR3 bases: TGTGCCAGCAGTCGACGACTAGCGGGGGGTTGGGTGTTCTTC.

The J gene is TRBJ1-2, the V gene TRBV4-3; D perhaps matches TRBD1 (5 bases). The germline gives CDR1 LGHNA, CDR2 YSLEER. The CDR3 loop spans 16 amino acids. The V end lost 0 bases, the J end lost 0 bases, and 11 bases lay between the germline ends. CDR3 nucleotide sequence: TGCGCCAGCAGCCAAGATGTAACAGGAGCTAACTATGGCTACACCTTC. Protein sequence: CASSQDVTGANYGYTF.

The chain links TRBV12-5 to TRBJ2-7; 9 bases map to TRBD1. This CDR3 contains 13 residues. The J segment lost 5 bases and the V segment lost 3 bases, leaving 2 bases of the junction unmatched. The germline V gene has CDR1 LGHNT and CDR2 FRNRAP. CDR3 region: CASGLDRGNEQYF. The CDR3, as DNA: TGTGCTAGTGGTTTAGACAGGGGGAACGAGCAGTACTTC.

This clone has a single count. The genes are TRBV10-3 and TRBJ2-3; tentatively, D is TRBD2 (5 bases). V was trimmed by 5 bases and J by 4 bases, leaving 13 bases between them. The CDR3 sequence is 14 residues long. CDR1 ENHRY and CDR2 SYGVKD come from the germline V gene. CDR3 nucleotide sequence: TGTGCCATCAGTAGAACTAGTGTGGCAGATACGCAGTATTTT. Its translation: CAISRTSVADTQYF.

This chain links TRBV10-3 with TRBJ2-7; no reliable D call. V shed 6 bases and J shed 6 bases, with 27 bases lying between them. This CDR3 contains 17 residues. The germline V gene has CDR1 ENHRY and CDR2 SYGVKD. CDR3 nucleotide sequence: TGTGCCATCAGGCCAAGAGAGCAGTTTGGGGATACCGGCGAGCAGTACTTC. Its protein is CAIRPREQFGDTGEQYF.

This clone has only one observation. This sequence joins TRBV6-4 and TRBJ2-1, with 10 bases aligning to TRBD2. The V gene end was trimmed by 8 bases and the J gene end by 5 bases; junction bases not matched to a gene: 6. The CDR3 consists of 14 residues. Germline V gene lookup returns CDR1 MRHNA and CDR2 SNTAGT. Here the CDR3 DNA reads TGTGCCAGCTCTAAGCGGGGGGGTGACAATGAGCAGTTCTTC. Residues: CASSKRGGDNEQFF.

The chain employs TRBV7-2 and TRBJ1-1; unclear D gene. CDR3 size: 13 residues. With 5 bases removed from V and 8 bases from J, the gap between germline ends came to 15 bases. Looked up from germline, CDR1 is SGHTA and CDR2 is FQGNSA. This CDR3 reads CASSPWAVPEAFF. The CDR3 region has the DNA TGTGCCAGCAGCCCCTGGGCCGTTCCAGAAGCTTTCTTT.